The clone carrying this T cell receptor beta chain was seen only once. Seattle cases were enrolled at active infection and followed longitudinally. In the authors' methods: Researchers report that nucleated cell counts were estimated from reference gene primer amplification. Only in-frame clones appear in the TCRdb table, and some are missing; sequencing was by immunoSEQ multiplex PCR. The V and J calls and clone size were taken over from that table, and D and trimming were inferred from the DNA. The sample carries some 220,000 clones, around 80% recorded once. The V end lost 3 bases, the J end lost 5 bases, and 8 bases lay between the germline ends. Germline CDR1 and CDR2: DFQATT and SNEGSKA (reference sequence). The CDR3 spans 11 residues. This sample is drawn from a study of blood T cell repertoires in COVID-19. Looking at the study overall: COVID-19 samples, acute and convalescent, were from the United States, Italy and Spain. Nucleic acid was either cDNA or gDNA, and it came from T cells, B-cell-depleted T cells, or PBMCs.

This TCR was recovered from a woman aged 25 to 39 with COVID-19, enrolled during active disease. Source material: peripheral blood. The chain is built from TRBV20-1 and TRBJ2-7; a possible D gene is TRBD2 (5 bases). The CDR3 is CSASDGDEQYF. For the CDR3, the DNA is TGCAGTGCTAGTGACGGGGACGAGCAGTACTTC.